These 5 T cell receptor beta chains were all obtained from the same sample, sequenced in a study of OX40 agonist ivuxolimab in advanced cancers. Data came from immunoSEQ multiplex PCR; TCRdb stores just in-frame clones and leaves some out. The table lists around 33,000 clones, about 93% of them singletons. The sequencing used CD4+ or CD8+ T cells sorted from blood, collected in a trial of the OX40 agonist ivuxolimab. The receptor set was obtained from an adult with an advanced solid tumor such as melanoma, head and neck, liver or kidney cancer.

J is TRBJ2-7 and V is TRBV7-2, with 8 bases identical to TRBD1. CDR3 length: 16 amino acids. V lost 1 base to trimming and J lost 3 bases; unmatched junction nucleotides: 8. The germline V gene has CDR1 SGHTA and CDR2 FQGNSA. CDR3 coding DNA: TGTGCCAGCAGCTTAGAAGTCGGGACAGGTAACTACGAGCAGTACTTC. Amino acid sequence: CASSLEVGTGNYEQYF.

The rearrangement joins TRBV10-2 to TRBJ2-3, with D maybe TRBD1 (5 bases). V dropped 7 bases and J dropped 5 bases, with 10 bases sitting between them. CDR1 is WSHSY and CDR2 is SAAADI in the germline V gene. The CDR3 is 12 amino acids. The CDR3 protein is CASTQGGDTQYF. CDR3 bases: TGCGCCAGCACGCAGGGTGGAGATACGCAGTATTTT.

V and J are TRBV6-6 and TRBJ2-7, with D perhaps being TRBD1 or TRBD2 (5 bases each). The CDR3 is made up of 15 amino acids. Germline CDR1 MNHNY, CDR2 SVGAGI (reference sequence). Trimming took 4 bases from V and 4 from J, leaving 17 bases between them. The CDR3 protein is CASSFAGDDFYEQYF. CDR3 nucleotide sequence: TGTGCCAGCAGTTTTGCCGGGGACGATTTTTACGAGCAGTACTTC.

The chain combines TRBV10-1 with TRBJ2-3; no clear D. Trimming took 4 bases from V and 1 from J, leaving 6 bases between them. The CDR3 runs to 13 residues. CDR1 is WNHNN, CDR2 SYGVQD, per germline (reference sequence). The CDR3 coding sequence is TGCGCCAGCAGTGGATCGGGCACAGATACGCAGTATTTT. Amino acid sequence: CASSGSGTDTQYF.

The V call is TRBV5-4, the J call TRBJ1-2, with 10 bases matching TRBD1. J gave up 10 bases and V 4 bases, and 4 bases lay outside the gene matches. This CDR3 region has 12 residues. CDR1 and CDR2 (germline): SGHNT, YYREEE (reference sequence). The CDR3 here is CASSPDRGYYTF. The CDR3 nucleotides read TGTGCCAGCAGCCCGGACAGGGGGTACTACACCTTC. Complete variable domain (other parts from reference TRBV5-4 and TRBJ1-2): ETGVTQSPTHLIKTRGQQVTLRCSSQSGHNTVSWYQQALGQGPQFIFQYYREEENGRGNFPPRFSGLQFPNYSSELNVNALELDDSALYLCASSPDRGYYTFGSGTRLTVV.